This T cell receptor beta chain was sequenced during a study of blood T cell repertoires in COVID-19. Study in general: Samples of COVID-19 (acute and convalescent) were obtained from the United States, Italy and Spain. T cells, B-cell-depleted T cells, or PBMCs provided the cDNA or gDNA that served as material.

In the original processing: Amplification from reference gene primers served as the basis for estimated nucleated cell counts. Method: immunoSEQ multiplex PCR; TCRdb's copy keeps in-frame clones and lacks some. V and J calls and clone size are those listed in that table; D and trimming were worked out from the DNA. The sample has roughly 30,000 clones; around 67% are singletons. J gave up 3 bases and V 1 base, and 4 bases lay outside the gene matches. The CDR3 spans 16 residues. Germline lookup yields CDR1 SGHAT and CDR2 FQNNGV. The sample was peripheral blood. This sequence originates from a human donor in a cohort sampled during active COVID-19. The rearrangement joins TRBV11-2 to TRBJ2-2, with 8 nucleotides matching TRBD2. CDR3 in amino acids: CASSLVGRAYTGELFF. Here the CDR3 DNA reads TGTGCCAGCAGCTTAGTCGGGAGGGCGTACACCGGGGAGCTGTTTTTT.